The 2 T cell receptor beta chains in this list originate from one sample, sequenced in a study of T cell repertoires in ileal Crohn's disease. The assay was immunoSEQ multiplex PCR, and TCRdb's table has in-frame clones only and misses some. The data show roughly 15,000 clones, with roughly three fifths seen just once and 5% to 7% held by the top ten. Sequencing input: ileal tissue. These receptors all stem from an adult with Crohn's disease.

The chain recombines TRBV15 with TRBJ2-3; D is perhaps TRBD2 (5 bases). Trimming pared 2 bases from V and 0 bases from J, leaving 9 bases between. The CDR3 covers 15 residues. Germline V CDR1 and CDR2: LNHNV, YYDKDF (reference sequence). CDR3 region: CATSRLAYSTDTQYF. DNA for the CDR3: TGTGCCACCAGCAGACTAGCATACAGCACAGATACGCAGTATTTT. Filled out from reference TRBV15 and TRBJ2-3, the complete variable domain reads DAMVIQNPRYQVTQFGKPVTLSCSQTLNHNVMYWYQQKSSQAPKLLFHYYDKDFNNEADTPDNFQSRRPNTSFCFLDIRSPGLGDTAMYLCATSRLAYSTDTQYFGPGTRLTVL.

The J gene is TRBJ2-1, the V gene TRBV13, with TRBD2 matching 8 bases. The CDR3 sequence is 14 residues long. V gave up 5 bases and J gave up 9 bases; unmatched junction bases: 9. From germline, CDR1 is PRHDT and CDR2 FYEKMQ (reference sequence). In nucleotides, the CDR3 is TGTGCCAGCAGCGCCCGGGAGGGTCTGCGTGAGCAGTTCTTC. Amino acid sequence: CASSAREGLREQFF.